Listed below are T cell receptor beta chains from one sample, sequenced in a study of cytomegalovirus exposure and HLA in healthy donors. Profiling relied on immunoSEQ multiplex PCR, and the TCRdb table lists in-frame clones only, not all of them. Altogether more than 200,000 clones are present, around 85% being singletons, with the ten largest covering around 1.2%. The sample comprised PBMCs. The receptors were sampled from a human donor in good health. Each CDR3 is given with its conserved first and last residue. Each record gives: J gene, V gene, D gene, clone size, CDR3 DNA, CDR3 protein. The D gene is left open where the match is weak. Rows give clone size only sometimes, using once, few, many, or a class for an expanded clone.

TRBJ2-7 | TRBV7-8 | TRBD1 | NA | TGTGCCAGCAGCTCCACAGGGGTCGGCGAGCAGTACTTC | CASSSTGVGEQYF
TRBJ2-1 | TRBV19 | NA | NA | TGTGCCAGTAGTCCTGGGACTCGTAACAATGAGCAGTTCTTC | CASSPGTRNNEQFF
TRBJ2-7 | TRBV6-5 | TRBD1 | NA | TGTGCCAGCAGTTACAGTGGGACAGGGGGCTACGAGCAGTACTTC | CASSYSGTGGYEQYF
TRBJ2-2 | TRBV7-9 | NA | NA | TGTGCCAGCAGCTTAGGCGAGGGCCTTTATGCCGGGGAGCTGTTTTTT | CASSLGEGLYAGELFF
TRBJ2-2 | TRBV28 | NA | NA | TGTGCCAGCAGTCAGGCCCGAGCGAACACCGGGGAGCTGTTTTTT | CASSQARANTGELFF
TRBJ2-3 | TRBV5-1 | NA | NA | TGCGCCAGCAGCTGGACCGGGACTCCCGGCGGGGATACGCAGTATTTT | CASSWTGTPGGDTQYF
TRBJ2-1 | TRBV6-6 | TRBD1 | NA | TGTGCCAGCAGTCCTCGGACAGGGGGCGATGAGCAGTTCTTC | CASSPRTGGDEQFF
TRBJ2-7 | TRBV7-2 | NA | NA | TGTGCCAGCAGCCCCTATGAGGGTTATCCAGACTTC | CASSPYEGYPDF
TRBJ2-3 | TRBV27 | NA | once | TGTGCCAGCAGCCGGGGGGATACGCAGTATTTT | CASSRGDTQYF
TRBJ2-1 | TRBV7-2 | NA | NA | TGTGCCAGCAGCTCCCCACCCACTAGCTCGGGTTTGCAGTTCTTC | CASSSPPTSSGLQFF
TRBJ2-3 | TRBV6-1 | TRBD2 | NA | TGTGCCAGCCGCCATATGACTAGCGGGAGGGATACGCAGTATTTT | CASRHMTSGRDTQYF
TRBJ1-1 | TRBV7-9 | NA | NA | TGTGCCAGCAGACCTAAGGGAGGGGAAGGGATGAACACTGAAGCTTTCTTT | CASRPKGGEGMNTEAFF
TRBJ2-7 | TRBV6-5 | NA | NA | TGTGCCAGCAGTGGACACCCGGTCTACGAGCAGTACTTC | CASSGHPVYEQYF
TRBJ2-4 | TRBV4-1 | NA | NA | TGCGCCAGCAGCCCCAACGGCCGGGCCTCGGGGTCAGCCAAAAACATTCAGTACTTC | CASSPNGRASGSAKNIQYF
TRBJ2-5 | TRBV6-1 | NA | NA | TGTGCCAGCAGTGGAGCTGGGGGGACGAAGACCCAGTACTTC | CASSGAGGTKTQYF
TRBJ2-1 | TRBV9 | NA | once | TGTGCCAGCAGCGTAGTCCCCTCGACTTTCAGCTCCTACAATGAGCAGTTCTTC | CASSVVPSTFSSYNEQFF
TRBJ2-7 | TRBV28 | NA | NA | TGTGCCAGCAGTTTTGACATAAGTTTATCCTACGAGCAGTACTTC | CASSFDISLSYEQYF
TRBJ2-3 | TRBV5-1 | TRBD2 | NA | TGCGCCAGCAGCGGGTGGGGAACTAGCGGGAGCACAGATACGCAGTATTTT | CASSGWGTSGSTDTQYF
TRBJ2-5 | TRBV28 | TRBD2 | NA | TGTGCCAGCAGTTTATTGGGACTAGCGGGAGAGGAGGTCCCTGAGACCCAGTACTTC | CASSLLGLAGEEVPETQYF
TRBJ2-1 | TRBV30 | TRBD2 | NA | TGTGCCTGGAGGCAACGGGAGGGCCGCTACAATGAGCAGTTCTTC | CAWRQREGRYNEQFF
TRBJ2-7 | TRBV7-2 | TRBD2 | once | TGTGCCAGCAGCTTAGTTGGGGGAGGGAGCTCCTACGAGCAGTACTTC | CASSLVGGGSSYEQYF
TRBJ1-5 | TRBV23-1 | NA | NA | TGCGCCAGCAGTCACCCTAGACTGCAGGGGACCTTTAATCAGCCCCAGCATTTT | CASSHPRLQGTFNQPQHF
TRBJ2-1 | TRBV5-1 | NA | NA | TGCGCCAGCACCCCTTTAGGACAGATCTACAATGAGCAGTTCTTC | CASTPLGQIYNEQFF
TRBJ2-7 | TRBV19 | NA | NA | TGTGCCAGTAGCCCAAACGGGTTTGACAGTAAGAGCTACGAGCAGTACTTC | CASSPNGFDSKSYEQYF
TRBJ2-5 | TRBV9 | TRBD2 | NA | TGTGCCAGCAGCGTGGGACTAAGGGAGACCCAGTACTTC | CASSVGLRETQYF
TRBJ2-7 | TRBV11-2 | NA | few | TGTGCCAGCAGCTTACGGGGGGCGACTATCGAGCAGTACTTC | CASSLRGATIEQYF
TRBJ2-7 | TRBV28 | TRBD2 | NA | TGTGCCAGCAGCAAGGGACTAGCGGGAGAGAAAGCCTACGAGCAGTACTTC | CASSKGLAGEKAYEQYF
TRBJ2-7 | TRBV7-3 | NA | NA | TGTGCCAGCAGCCCGGGGTCCCGATCCCTTGGCGAGCAGTACTTC | CASSPGSRSLGEQYF
TRBJ2-2 | TRBV7-3 | TRBD1 | NA | TGTGCCAGCGGCAAGGGACAGGGGAACACCGGGGAGCTGTTTTTT | CASGKGQGNTGELFF
TRBJ2-7 | TRBV4-2 | TRBD2 | NA | TGTGCCAGCAACTTGATTCTAGCGGGTATTATCTCCTCGTACGAGCAGTACTTC | CASNLILAGIISSYEQYF
TRBJ1-6 | TRBV27 | TRBD1 | NA | TGTGCCAGCAGTGGACAGGGGTGGAATTCACCCCTCCACTTT | CASSGQGWNSPLHF
TRBJ2-1 | TRBV7-3 | TRBD1 | NA | TGTGCCAGCAGCTTAATCCCTCTCCCGGAGACAGGGGTCCTGTTCTTC | CASSLIPLPETGVLFF
TRBJ2-5 | TRBV7-8 | NA | few | TGTGCCAGCAGCTTAGCTGCGGTAGTGGAGACCCAGTACTTC | CASSLAAVVETQYF
TRBJ2-1 | TRBV7-9 | TRBD2 | NA | TGTGCCAGCACCATTTTAAAATCTAGCGGGGGCAACAATGAGCAGTTCTTC | CASTILKSSGGNNEQFF
TRBJ2-2 | TRBV5-1 | TRBD2 | NA | TGCGCCAGCAGCCCGATAGCGGGAGGGAGGACCGGGGAGCTGTTTTTT | CASSPIAGGRTGELFF
TRBJ2-7 | TRBV28 | TRBD2 | NA | TGTGCCAGCACCCGGGGGAGCGGGGTCTACGAGCAGTACTTC | CASTRGSGVYEQYF
TRBJ2-5 | TRBV5-5 | TRBD2 | NA | TGTGCCAGCAGCTTTAGTAGACTAGCGGGAGTCATAGGGGAGACCCAGTACTTC | CASSFSRLAGVIGETQYF
TRBJ1-4 | TRBV19 | NA | NA | TGTGCCAGTAGTTCAACCTTCTTAGACGCGGTCGGAAATGAAAAACTGTTTTTT | CASSSTFLDAVGNEKLFF
TRBJ1-2 | TRBV7-9 | TRBD1 | NA | TGTGCCAGCAGCCCACGGACAGGGGGGACTACTTTGGGCTACACCTTC | CASSPRTGGTTLGYTF
TRBJ1-2 | TRBV15 | NA | few | TGTGCCACCAGCAGAGCCAACAGGGACCATGGCTACACCTTC | CATSRANRDHGYTF
TRBJ2-2 | TRBV9 | NA | NA | TGTGCCAGCAGCGTAAGTCTGAGCTCCGGGGAGCTGTTTTTT | CASSVSLSSGELFF
TRBJ2-1 | TRBV19 | NA | NA | TGTGCCAGTAGTATAGATAGCGCCCTGACCTACAATGAGCAGTTCTTC | CASSIDSALTYNEQFF
TRBJ2-5 | TRBV9 | TRBD2 | NA | TGTGCCAGCAGCGTAGGGACTAGCGGGAGAGAGACCCAGTACTTC | CASSVGTSGRETQYF
TRBJ2-1 | TRBV29-1 | TRBD1 | few | TGCAGCGTCCAGGGGGCGGGCGGGACGAAGGATTACAATGAGCAGTTCTTC | CSVQGAGGTKDYNEQFF
TRBJ1-1 | TRBV7-9 | TRBD1 | NA | TGTGCCAGCAGCTCACAGGGGGGAGACACTGAAGCTTTCTTT | CASSSQGGDTEAFF
TRBJ2-5 | TRBV7-9 | TRBD2 | NA | TGTGCCAGCAGCTTAGTAGCGGGAGAAGAGACCCAGTACTTC | CASSLVAGEETQYF